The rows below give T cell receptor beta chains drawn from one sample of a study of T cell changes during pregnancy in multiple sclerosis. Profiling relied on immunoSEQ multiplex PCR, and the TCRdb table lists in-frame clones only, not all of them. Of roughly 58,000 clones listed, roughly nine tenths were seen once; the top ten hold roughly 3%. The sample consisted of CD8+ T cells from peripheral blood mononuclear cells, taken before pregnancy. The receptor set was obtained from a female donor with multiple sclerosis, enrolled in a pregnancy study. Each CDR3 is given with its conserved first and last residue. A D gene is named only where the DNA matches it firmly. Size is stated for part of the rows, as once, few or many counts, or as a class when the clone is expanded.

TGTGCCAGTAGCCGGGATGGGACAGAGACCGGCGAAAAACTGTTTTTT,CASSRDGTETGEKLFF,TRBD1,TRBJ1-4,TRBV19,-
TGCGCCAGCAGTGAGCCTAGCGACAGCGCTGGAAACACCATATATTTT,CASSEPSDSAGNTIYF,-,TRBJ1-3,TRBV10-2,once
TGTGCCAGCAGCGTATCGAGACTAGCGCCCAACAATGAGCAGTTCTTC,CASSVSRLAPNNEQFF,TRBD2,TRBJ2-1,TRBV9,-
TGTGCCAGCAGCACGTGGTTGGGGACAGGGAACGTGGACTATGGCTACACCTTC,CASSTWLGTGNVDYGYTF,TRBD1,TRBJ1-2,TRBV5-6,once
TGTGCCAGTAGTCCCAGTCACTATGGCTACACCTTC,CASSPSHYGYTF,-,TRBJ1-2,TRBV19,-
TGTGCCAGCAGTTTGGGGGCGACTGGAAACACCATATATTTT,CASSLGATGNTIYF,-,TRBJ1-3,TRBV27,-
TGTGCCAGCAGCTCCCCCGGACTCGACCTAGAGACCCAGTACTTC,CASSSPGLDLETQYF,-,TRBJ2-5,TRBV7-6,-
TGTGCCAGCAGCCCCCTAGGCACCACCGGGGAGCTGTTTTTT,CASSPLGTTGELFF,-,TRBJ2-2,TRBV9,once
TGTGCCAGCAGCTTAGTGGGCAGGGGGCGGCAAGAGACCCAGTACTTC,CASSLVGRGRQETQYF,TRBD1,TRBJ2-5,TRBV7-9,-
TGTGCCAGCAGTGACGAGCCGGACAAGGCCCAAAAGGCTTTCTTT,CASSDEPDKAQKAFF,-,TRBJ1-1,TRBV6-4,-
TGCGCCAGCAGCCAAGATGGGACAGGCCAACAAGAGACCCAGTACTTC,CASSQDGTGQQETQYF,TRBD1,TRBJ2-5,TRBV4-3,-
TGTGCCAGCAGCGTCCGGGACAGGGAAGGGGAGACCCAGTACTTC,CASSVRDREGETQYF,TRBD1,TRBJ2-5,TRBV9,once
TGTGCCAGCAGTACCAACCGGGACAGGGACGACTATGGCTACACCTTC,CASSTNRDRDDYGYTF,TRBD1,TRBJ1-2,TRBV27,-
TGTGCCAGCAGCTTAACCCCCAGCGGGGCCAATGAGCAGTTCTTC,CASSLTPSGANEQFF,TRBD2,TRBJ2-1,TRBV7-3,-
TGTGCCAGCAGCTTCAGAGCGGGAGCCTACAATGAGCAGTTCTTC,CASSFRAGAYNEQFF,TRBD2,TRBJ2-1,TRBV5-5,-
TGCGCCAGCAGCCCCGGATCGACAGCCCTTCTTTCACCCCTCCACTTT,CASSPGSTALLSPLHF,-,TRBJ1-6,TRBV4-3,-
TGCAGCGTTGAAATCTGGGTAGGGGGCACCGGGGAGCTGTTTTTT,CSVEIWVGGTGELFF,-,TRBJ2-2,TRBV29-1,-
TGTGCCAGCAGCGCTACCGGGACAGGGGTTGACAAAAACATTCAGTACTTC,CASSATGTGVDKNIQYF,TRBD1,TRBJ2-4,TRBV9,-
TGTGCCAGCATCCTAGGCAGGGGCTATGGCTACACCTTC,CASILGRGYGYTF,-,TRBJ1-2,TRBV5-6,-
TGTGCCAGCAGTGAACTGGCCGGGGAGGGGGGCGAGACCCAGTACTTC,CASSELAGEGGETQYF,-,TRBJ2-5,TRBV6-1,-
TGTGCCAGCAGGGCGGGACAGGGGAATGAAAAACTGTTTTTT,CASRAGQGNEKLFF,TRBD1,TRBJ1-4,TRBV6-5,-
TGCAGCGTTGAATCCGGGGCTAACTATGGCTACACCTTC,CSVESGANYGYTF,-,TRBJ1-2,TRBV29-1,-
TGTGCCAGCAGCGTAGAGGGGGGACAGGGCTACGAGCAGTACTTC,CASSVEGGQGYEQYF,TRBD1,TRBJ2-7,TRBV9,-
TGTGCCACCAGCAGAGAGGGGGCATTCGCACCCGAGCAGTACTTC,CATSREGAFAPEQYF,-,TRBJ2-7,TRBV15,-
TGTGCCAGCAAGGCAGGGGCTAGTGAAAAACTGTTTTTT,CASKAGASEKLFF,-,TRBJ1-4,TRBV6-1,-
TGTGCCAGCAGTCAGGGATTGAACACTGAAGCTTTCTTT,CASSQGLNTEAFF,-,TRBJ1-1,TRBV27,-
TGCGCCAGCAGCGACGACAGGGCACAGCATGGAGCTAATGAAAAACTGTTTTTT,CASSDDRAQHGANEKLFF,TRBD1,TRBJ1-4,TRBV5-1,once
TGTGCCAGCCAGGGGGACCATAATTCACCCCTCCACTTT,CASQGDHNSPLHF,TRBD1,TRBJ1-6,TRBV6-5,-
TGTGCCAGCAGCCCTAGACCCGGGACAGCAGATAATGAAAAACTGTTTTTT,CASSPRPGTADNEKLFF,TRBD1,TRBJ1-4,TRBV5-6,-
TGTGCCAGCAGCCCACGAACGGGGGATGACGACGAGCAGTACTTC,CASSPRTGDDDEQYF,-,TRBJ2-7,TRBV7-2,-
TGTGCCAGCAGTTACTCCCCCCCTAACGGGCAAGAGACCCAGTACTTC,CASSYSPPNGQETQYF,-,TRBJ2-5,TRBV6-5,-
TGTGCAAGTCGCTTGGTTGCAGGGTCGGTAGCAGAGACCCAGTACTTC,CASRLVAGSVAETQYF,-,TRBJ2-5,TRBV12-2,once